A single T cell receptor (beta chain) is shown here with its context. The data originate from a study of T cell changes during pregnancy in multiple sclerosis. Only in-frame clones appear in the TCRdb table, and some are missing; sequencing was by immunoSEQ multiplex PCR. Among 55,000 to 70,000 clones listed, 93% were seen once. The CDR3 length is 15 residues. With V trimmed by 2 bases and J by 6 bases, 9 bases remained unmatched. Germline CDR1 reads SEHNR; CDR2 reads FQNEAQ (reference sequence). The clonotype comes from a female donor with multiple sclerosis, enrolled in a pregnancy study. This specimen was peripheral blood, taken after pregnancy. This rearrangement joins TRBV7-9 to TRBJ2-7, with 8 bases matching TRBD2. CDR3 residues: CASSLQGTSLREQYF. DNA for the CDR3: TGTGCCAGCAGCTTACAAGGGACTAGTCTGCGCGAGCAGTACTTC.